This T cell receptor beta chain was found in a study of shared clonotypes between healthy human individuals. Assay used: immunoSEQ multiplex PCR; TCRdb lists only in-frame clones, some missing. The repertoire consists of about 1.1 million clones, with around 82% occurring once and the leading ten covering 0.4% to 0.55%. Trimming removed 6 bases from V and 0 bases from J, with 14 bases in between. This CDR3 has 15 amino acids. CDR1 and CDR2 (germline): SNHLY, FYNNEI. The source of this sequence is a man aged 18 to 29 in good health. Some clones in this sample may be carry-over from other donors' samples. The material sequenced was memory CD4+ T cells from PBMCs. Regarding subset: CD45RA-negative fraction. The chain employs TRBV2 and TRBJ1-1; perhaps TRBD1 as D (5 bases). The CDR3 is CASRAQGLVNTEAFF. The DNA for the CDR3 is TGTGCCAGCAGAGCCCAGGGATTGGTGAACACTGAAGCTTTCTTT.